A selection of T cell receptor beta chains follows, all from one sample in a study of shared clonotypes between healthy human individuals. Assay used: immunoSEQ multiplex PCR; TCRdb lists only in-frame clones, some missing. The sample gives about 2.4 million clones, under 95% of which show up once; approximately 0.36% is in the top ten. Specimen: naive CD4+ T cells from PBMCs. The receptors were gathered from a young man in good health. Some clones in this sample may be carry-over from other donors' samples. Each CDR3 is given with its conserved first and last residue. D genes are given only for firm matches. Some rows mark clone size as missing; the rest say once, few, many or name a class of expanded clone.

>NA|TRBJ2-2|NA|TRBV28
TGTGCCAGCAGTTTAGTCCGTTTACCCGGGGAGCTGTTTTTT
CASSLVRLPGELFF
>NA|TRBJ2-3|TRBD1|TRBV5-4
TGTGCCAGCAGCTCCCACCAGGGGGCTAGCACAGATACGCAGTATTTT
CASSSHQGASTDTQYF
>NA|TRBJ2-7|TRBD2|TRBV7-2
TGTGCCAGCAGCTTAGGACTAGCGGGGACGTACTACGAGCAGTACTTC
CASSLGLAGTYYEQYF
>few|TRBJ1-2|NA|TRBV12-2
TGTGCAAGTCGCAGGGACAGAAACTATGGCTACACCTTC
CASRRDRNYGYTF
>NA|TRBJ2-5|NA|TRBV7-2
TGTGCCAGCAGCCCGATCGCTCCCCCTCCTCAGTACTTC
CASSPIAPPPQYF
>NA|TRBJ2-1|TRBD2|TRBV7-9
TGTGCCAGCAGCTCGAATAGCGGGAGTTTGAGTGAGCAGTTCTTC
CASSSNSGSLSEQFF
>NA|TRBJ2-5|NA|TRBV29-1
TGCAGCGTTGTATCGGGGGCCGAGACCCAGTACTTC
CSVVSGAETQYF
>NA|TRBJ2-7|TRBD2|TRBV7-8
TGTGCCAGCAGACTTGGACTAGCGGGGAACTACGAGCAGTACTTC
CASRLGLAGNYEQYF
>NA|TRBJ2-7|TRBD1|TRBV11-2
TGTGCCAGCAGCGGATGGGACAGGGCCTACGAGCAGTACTTC
CASSGWDRAYEQYF
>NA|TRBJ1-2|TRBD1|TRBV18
TGTGCCAGCGGACAGGGGGTGGATTATGGCTACACCTTC
CASGQGVDYGYTF